This T cell receptor beta chain was profiled in a study of blood T cell repertoires in COVID-19. Looking at the study overall: PBMCs, B-cell-depleted T cells, or T cells were the source of the cDNA or gDNA that made up the material.

Authors' data handling: Estimation of nucleated cell counts relied on the amplification of reference gene primers. Profiled with immunoSEQ multiplex PCR; TCRdb holds only in-frame clones, not every one. The DNA gave D and trimming, while V, J and clone size come from that table. The sample lists 300,000 to 350,000 clones; about nine tenths were seen once. This CDR3 contains 18 residues. With 1 base removed from V and 1 base from J, the gap between germline ends came to 14 bases. Per the germline V gene, CDR1 is LGHNA and CDR2 is YSLEER. Patients from Seattle were sampled longitudinally, starting during active infection.

This TCR came from a woman aged 25 to 39 with COVID-19, enrolled during active disease. The chain employs TRBV4-3 and TRBJ1-6; TRBD1 is a possible D gene (5 bases). The material sequenced was peripheral blood. The CDR3 sequence: CASSQARLGGSYNSPLHF. The CDR3 DNA reads TGCGCCAGCAGCCAAGCCAGACTCGGGGGGTCCTATAATTCACCCCTCCACTTT.